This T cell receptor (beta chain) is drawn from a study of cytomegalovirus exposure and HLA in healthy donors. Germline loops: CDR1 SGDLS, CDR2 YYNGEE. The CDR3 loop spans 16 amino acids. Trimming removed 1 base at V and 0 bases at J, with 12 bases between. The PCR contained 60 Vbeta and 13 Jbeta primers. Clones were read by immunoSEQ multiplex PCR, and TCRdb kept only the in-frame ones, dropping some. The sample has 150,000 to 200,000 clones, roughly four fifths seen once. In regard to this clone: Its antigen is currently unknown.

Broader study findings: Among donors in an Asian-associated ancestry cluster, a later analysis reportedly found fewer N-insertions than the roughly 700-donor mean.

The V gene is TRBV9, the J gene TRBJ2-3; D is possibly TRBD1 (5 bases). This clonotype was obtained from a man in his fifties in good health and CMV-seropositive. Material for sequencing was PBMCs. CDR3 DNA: TGTGCCAGCAGCGTATTGGGGCTAACTAGCACAGATACGCAGTATTTT. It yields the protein CASSVLGLTSTDTQYF.